This T cell receptor (beta chain) was recorded in a study of T cell responses to AZD1222 COVID-19 vaccine. With respect to this clone: Its antigen remains unknown.

Only in-frame clones appear in the TCRdb table, and some are missing; sequencing was by immunoSEQ multiplex PCR. The table lists around 140,000 clones, approximately 91% of them singletons, with roughly 3.8% in the top ten. Germline values: CDR1 MRHNA, CDR2 SNTAGT. V was shortened by 6 bases and J by 0 bases, with 9 bases between the two germline ends. The CDR3 length is 15 residues. General observations from the study: No day 14 peak samples; only post-peak repertoires were characterized. Vaccine-associated CD4 TCRs spanned spike, dominant at 160-218 and 743-854. Among the donors, most were white British and more were female, and clonal diversity was possibly underestimated.

Specimen: peripheral blood, collected 28 days after the second AZD1222 dose. The sequence was obtained from an adult who received the AZD1222 COVID-19 vaccine. The chain combines TRBV6-4 with TRBJ2-6; the D gene could be TRBD1 or TRBD2 (5 bases each). As DNA, the CDR3 is TGTGCCAGCAGGGGGGTCGTCTCTGGGGCCAACGTCCTGACTTTC. Amino acids: CASRGVVSGANVLTF.